Included here is one T cell receptor beta chain sequence, with context. Its specificity is not known. The sample is drawn from a study of cytomegalovirus exposure and HLA in healthy donors. Study-wide background: Ancestry clustering placed roughly 86% of 300 to 400 genotyped donors in the Caucasian-associated cluster.

Study observations and caveats: For most TCR beta V segments, an earlier analysis put the productive rate at about 90% or about 30% of the time. Trimming of TCR beta V- and J-genes showed a link, identified in a later analysis, to a missense DCLRE1C variant.

Germline assignment: CDR1 GTSNPN and CDR2 SVGIG (reference sequence). V shed 1 base and J shed 3 bases, with 16 bases lying between them. The CDR3 covers 15 residues. Primers for the PCR totalled 60 Vbeta and 13 Jbeta. The repertoire was sequenced with immunoSEQ multiplex PCR; TCRdb's copy has only in-frame clones and lacks some. Among over 200,000 clones, approximately 84% were seen once, and the ten largest hold more than 0.5%. The chain carries TRBV30 and TRBJ2-7; weak D call: TRBD1 (6 bases). The specimen sequenced was PBMCs. The sequence derives from a woman between 35 and 50 years old in good health and CMV-seronegative. Here the CDR3 reads CAWSGEQGVNYEQYF. The CDR3 coding sequence is TGTGCCTGGAGTGGAGAACAGGGAGTTAACTACGAGCAGTACTTC.